This entry describes one T cell receptor beta chain. The entry originates in a study of shared clonotypes between healthy human individuals. The CDR3 runs to 15 residues. Germline assignment: CDR1 MDHEN and CDR2 SYDVKM. V was cut by 6 bases and J by 7 bases, with 16 bases left in between. Only in-frame clones appear in the TCRdb table, and some are missing; sequencing was by immunoSEQ multiplex PCR. The repertoire holds some 1 million clones, with approximately 72% as singletons. V gene TRBV28 combines with J gene TRBJ1-6; tentative D call: TRBD1 (5 bases). The source of this sequence is a man younger than 35 in good health. Sample: memory CD4+ T cells sorted from blood. Subset described: CD45RA-negative fraction. This chain's CDR3 is CASRQEEGNNSPLHF. The CDR3 DNA is TGTGCCAGCAGGCAGGAGGAGGGGAACAATTCACCCCTCCACTTT. Looking up the rest from reference TRBV28 and TRBJ1-6 gives the full variable domain: DVKVTQSSRYLVKRTGEKVFLECVQDMDHENMFWYRQDPGLGLRLIYFSYDVKMKEKGDIPEGYSVSREKKERFSLILESASTNQTSMYLCASRQEEGNNSPLHFGNGTRLTVT.